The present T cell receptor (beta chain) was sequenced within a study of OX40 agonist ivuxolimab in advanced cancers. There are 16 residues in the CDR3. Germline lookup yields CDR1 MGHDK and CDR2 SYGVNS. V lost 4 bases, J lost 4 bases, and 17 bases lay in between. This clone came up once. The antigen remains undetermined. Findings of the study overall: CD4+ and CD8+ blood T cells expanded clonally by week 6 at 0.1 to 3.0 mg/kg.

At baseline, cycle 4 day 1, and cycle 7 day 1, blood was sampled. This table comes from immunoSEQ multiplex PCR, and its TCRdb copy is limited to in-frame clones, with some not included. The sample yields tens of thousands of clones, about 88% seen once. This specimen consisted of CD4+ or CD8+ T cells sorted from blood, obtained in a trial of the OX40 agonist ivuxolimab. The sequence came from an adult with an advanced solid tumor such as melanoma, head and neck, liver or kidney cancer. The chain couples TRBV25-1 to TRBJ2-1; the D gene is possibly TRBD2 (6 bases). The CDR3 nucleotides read TGTGCCAGCAGTGTGGGGCATAACCGGGGGTACAATGAGCAGTTCTTC. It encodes CASSVGHNRGYNEQFF.